This T cell receptor (beta chain) stems from a study of blood T cells in healthy people across ages. Broader study findings: A roughly linear age-dependent decrease characterized TCR beta diversity per million T cells. A strong correlation was found between TCR beta diversity and the percentage of naive T cells.

Remarks on this clonotype: The antigen is undetermined.

Through a sample-barcoded 5' primer and a J-beta primer mix, a second PCR was run for roughly 7 to 12 cycles. TCRdb processed the 5' RACE reads anew with MiXCR; each CDR3 protein has one entry. The sample shows around 800,000 distinct CDR3 sequences, roughly 50% of them seen only once. CDR3 length equals 15 residues. The germline CDR1 and CDR2 sequences are SSHAT and FNYEAQ (reference sequence). The study drew donors from healthy Caucasian individuals in Russia aged about 6 to 90. Total RNA extraction produced at least 5.5 micrograms (per sample) for the study. Sample: blood. The source is a man older than 75 in good health. The rearrangement links TRBV7-7 to TRBJ2-1; TRBD2 might be the D (5 bases). Near its end, the DNA agrees better with TRBJ2-7, so the J call may be wrong. For the CDR3, the DNA is TGTGCCAGCAGCTCGGGGAAAGCCCCCTACAATGAGCAGTACTTC. Encoded protein: CASSSGKAPYNEQYF.